This T cell receptor beta chain appears in the sequencing data of a study of blood T cell repertoires in COVID-19. Turning to the study itself: PBMCs, B-cell-depleted T cells, or T cells provided the cDNA or gDNA that made up the material.

In the study's own analysis: Amplification of reference gene primers was used by the study to estimate nucleated cell counts. Repertoires were generated with immunoSEQ multiplex PCR, while TCRdb's copy carries only in-frame clones and drops some. That table furnishes V, J and clone size, whereas the DNA furnished D and trimming. The sample gives 230,000 or so clones, roughly 80% of which show up once; just under 20% is in the top ten. In its sample, this clone was seen a few times. This CDR3 has 13 amino acids. CDR1 is KGHSH, CDR2 LQKENI, per germline. Trimming cost V 4 bases and J 3 bases, with 9 bases left between them.

The specimen was peripheral blood. This receptor was obtained from a young man with active or convalescent COVID-19. The V gene is TRBV18, the J gene TRBJ2-5, with a possible D match to TRBD2 (6 bases). The CDR3 coding sequence is TGTGCCAGCTCACAACCGGGAGAAGAGACCCAGTACTTC. Its protein product is CASSQPGEETQYF.